A single sample gave rise to the 13 T cell receptor beta chains below, sequenced in a study of T cell clones after liver transplantation. Measured with immunoSEQ multiplex PCR; TCRdb has only the in-frame clones, and not every one. The sample carries tens of thousands of clones, about 80% recorded once. Sequenced material: CD4+ T cells from blood, taken 12 months after liver transplant. These receptors were obtained from a human patient who received a liver transplant. Among the T cells, some may be from the graft donor.

This clone was detected once. The rearrangement uses TRBV28 and TRBJ1-2, with D maybe TRBD1 (6 bases). Germline V gene data show CDR1 as MDHEN and CDR2 as SYDVKM. CDR3 length: 16 residues. V lost 6 bases, J lost 4 bases, and 21 bases lay in between. The DNA of the CDR3 is TGTGCCAGCAGGCTCTACTGGACAGATACCACCTATGGCTACACCTTC. This sequence encodes CASRLYWTDTTYGYTF.

The CDR3 spells CASSKTALNPTF. The CDR3 DNA reads as TGTGCCAGCAGCAAGACCGCCCTTAACCCTACCTTC. The chain recombines TRBV7-2 with TRBJ1-2; D is ambiguous. Germline V CDR1 and CDR2: SGHTA, FQGNSA. CDR3 length equals 12 residues. The V end lost 5 bases, the J end lost 14 bases, and 18 bases lay between the germline ends.

CDR3 coding DNA: TGTGCCAGCGGTCAGGGGCATGGCCAGTACTTC. Amino acid sequence: CASGQGHGQYF. The J gene is TRBJ2-5, the V gene TRBV25-1; D is perhaps TRBD1 (6 bases). The germline CDR1 and CDR2 sequences are MGHDK and SYGVNS. V lost 8 bases to trimming and J lost 10 bases, with 14 bases between them. This CDR3 is built from 11 residues. The whole variable domain, remainder taken from reference TRBV25-1 and TRBJ2-5, is EADIYQTPRYLVIGTGKKITLECSQTMGHDKMYWYQQDPGMELHLIHYSYGVNSTEKGDLSSESTVSRIRTEHFPLTLESARPSHTSQYLCASGQGHGQYFGPGTRLLVL.

This chain uses TRBV5-4 with TRBJ2-5, with 7 bases fitting TRBD2. With 3 bases clipped from V and 5 bases from J, the junction kept 4 bases outside the gene matches. The CDR3 extends over 13 amino acids. The germline V gene has CDR1 SGHNT and CDR2 YYREEE (reference sequence). The CDR3, as DNA: TGTGCCAGCAGCTCAGACGGGAGGGAGACCCAGTACTTC. Its protein is CASSSDGRETQYF.

The gene calls are TRBV15 and TRBJ1-2; D is possibly TRBD1 (5 bases). V was pared by 1 base and J by 2 bases, with 11 bases between. The CDR3 is 15 amino acids. From germline, CDR1 is LNHNV and CDR2 YYDKDF (reference sequence). In nucleotides, the CDR3 is TGTGCCACCAGCAGAGTTTGGGGCCTAAACTATGGCTACACCTTC. This gives the protein CATSRVWGLNYGYTF.

The CDR3: CASSPGLADTYEQYF. CDR3 DNA sequence: TGCGCCAGCAGCCCGGGACTAGCGGACACCTACGAGCAGTACTTC. The chain couples TRBV5-1 to TRBJ2-7; 11 nucleotides line up with TRBD2. Germline V gene sequence: CDR1 SGHRS, CDR2 YFSETQ. This CDR3 is built from 15 residues. Trimming cost V 4 bases and J 2 bases; bases outside gene matches: 5.

This clone was counted only a few times. This chain uses TRBV29-1 with TRBJ2-2, with D possibly matching TRBD2 (6 bases). The germline gives CDR1 SQVTM, CDR2 ANQGSEA. The CDR3 totals 13 residues. Trimming pared 4 bases from V and 4 bases from J, leaving 10 bases between. The CDR3 loop is CSVARDSTGELFF. The CDR3 DNA follows: TGCAGCGTTGCGCGGGACTCCACCGGGGAGCTGTTTTTT.

The rearrangement uses TRBV28 and TRBJ1-5; D might be TRBD1 (6 bases). V was clipped by 1 base and J by 3 bases, with 10 bases between them. CDR1 and CDR2 from the germline V gene are MDHEN and SYDVKM. The CDR3 runs 15 residues. The CDR3 nucleotides are TGTGCCAGCAGTTTATTCACAGGGATCAATCAGCCCCAGCATTTT. Protein product: CASSLFTGINQPQHF. The complete variable domain, with remaining parts taken from reference TRBV28 and TRBJ1-5, reads DVKVTQSSRYLVKRTGEKVFLECVQDMDHENMFWYRQDPGLGLRLIYFSYDVKMKEKGDIPEGYSVSREKKERFSLILESASTNQTSMYLCASSLFTGINQPQHFGDGTRLSIL.

The V gene is TRBV7-2, the J gene TRBJ2-1; TRBD2 matches at 12 bases. The trim removed 8 bases at V and 9 bases at J, leaving 8 bases unmatched. Germline CDR1 and CDR2: SGHTA and FQGNSA. The CDR3 runs to 14 residues. CDR3 loop: CASVRLAGDREQFF. The CDR3, as DNA: TGTGCCAGCGTCAGACTAGCGGGAGATCGTGAGCAGTTCTTC. The full variable domain, its missing parts supplied by reference TRBV7-2 and TRBJ2-1, is GAGVSQSPSNKVTEKGKDVELRCDPISGHTALYWYRQSLGQGLEFLIYFQGNSAPDKSGLPSDRFSAERTGGSVSTLTIQRTQQEDSAVYLCASVRLAGDREQFFGPGTRLTVL.

V usage is TRBV28 and J usage is TRBJ1-1; 8 nucleotides match TRBD1. CDR3 size: 13 residues. CDR1 is MDHEN, CDR2 SYDVKM, per germline. The J segment lost 3 bases and the V segment lost 4 bases, leaving 1 base of the junction unmatched. The CDR3 nucleotides read TGTGCCAGCAGTTGGACAGGGTACACTGAAGCTTTCTTT. This encodes CASSWTGYTEAFF.

The chain couples TRBV9 to TRBJ1-2, with D unclear. V was cut by 4 bases and J by 4 bases, with 14 bases left in between. This CDR3 comprises 14 residues. Germline CDR1 SGDLS, CDR2 YYNGEE. CDR3 residues: CASSKGGDPYGYTF. The DNA for the CDR3 is TGTGCCAGCAGCAAAGGCGGGGATCCCTATGGCTACACCTTC.

This clone was observed a single time. V usage is TRBV4-1 and J usage is TRBJ1-2; D is ambiguous. Deletions cut 4 bases from V and 8 bases from J, with 17 bases between. Germline CDR1 MGHRA, CDR2 YSYEKL. The CDR3 is 14 amino acids. The CDR3 here is CASSPNSRLGGYTF. In nucleotides, the CDR3 is TGCGCCAGCAGCCCAAATAGTCGCCTCGGGGGCTACACCTTC.

This clone was observed once. The chain employs TRBV5-1 and TRBJ1-3; D not resolved. The CDR3 runs 13 residues. The V gene's germline CDR1 is SGHRS and CDR2 YFSETQ. Trimming took off 2 bases at V and 6 bases at J, with 9 bases between the two ends. The CDR3 nucleotides are TGCGCCAGCAGCTTTAATTCGGAAAACACCATATATTTT. This gives the protein CASSFNSENTIYF.